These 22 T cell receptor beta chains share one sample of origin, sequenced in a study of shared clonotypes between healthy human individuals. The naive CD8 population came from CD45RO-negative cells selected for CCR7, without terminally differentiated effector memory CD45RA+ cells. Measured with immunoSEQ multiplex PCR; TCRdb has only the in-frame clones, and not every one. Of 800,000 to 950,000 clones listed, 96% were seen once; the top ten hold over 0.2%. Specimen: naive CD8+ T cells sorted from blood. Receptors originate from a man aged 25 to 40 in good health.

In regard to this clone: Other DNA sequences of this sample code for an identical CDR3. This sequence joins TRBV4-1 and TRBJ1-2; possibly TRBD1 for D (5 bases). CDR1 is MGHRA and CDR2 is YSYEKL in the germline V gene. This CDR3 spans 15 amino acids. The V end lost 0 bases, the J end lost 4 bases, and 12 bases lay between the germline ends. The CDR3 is CASSQDRGLSYGYTF. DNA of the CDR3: TGCGCCAGCAGCCAAGATAGGGGACTAAGCTATGGCTACACCTTC.

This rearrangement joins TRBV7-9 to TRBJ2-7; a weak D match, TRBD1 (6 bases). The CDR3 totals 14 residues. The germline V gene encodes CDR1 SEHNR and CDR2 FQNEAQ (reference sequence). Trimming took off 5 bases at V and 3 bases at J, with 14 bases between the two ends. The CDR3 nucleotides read TGTGCCAGCAGCCATACGGGACACCTCTACGAGCAGTACTTC. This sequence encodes CASSHTGHLYEQYF.

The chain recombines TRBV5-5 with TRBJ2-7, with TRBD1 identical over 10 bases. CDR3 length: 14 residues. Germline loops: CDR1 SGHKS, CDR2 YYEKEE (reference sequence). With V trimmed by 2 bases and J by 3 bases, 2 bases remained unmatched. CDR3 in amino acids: CASSFGQGDYEQYF. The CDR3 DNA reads TGTGCCAGCAGCTTCGGACAGGGGGACTACGAGCAGTACTTC.

The CDR3 DNA is TGTGCCAGCAGTCCAATTATGGGCGGGGGGGCCCTGAAGATGGCTTTCTTT. Its protein is CASSPIMGGGALKMAFF. The chain recombines TRBV27 with TRBJ1-1, with D possibly TRBD1 on 6 matching bases. V dropped 5 bases and J dropped 11 bases, with 30 bases sitting between them. Per germline, CDR1 MNHEY and CDR2 SMNVEV (reference sequence). The CDR3 covers 17 residues.

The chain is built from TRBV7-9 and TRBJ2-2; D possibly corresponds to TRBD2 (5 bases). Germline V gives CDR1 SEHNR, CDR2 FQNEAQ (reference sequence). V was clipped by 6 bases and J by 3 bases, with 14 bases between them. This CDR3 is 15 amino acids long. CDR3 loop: CASSLATDYTGELFF. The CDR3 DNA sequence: TGTGCCAGCAGTCTCGCGACGGACTACACCGGGGAGCTGTTTTTT. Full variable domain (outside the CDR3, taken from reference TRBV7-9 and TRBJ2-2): DTGVSQNPRHKITKRGQNVTFRCDPISEHNRLYWYRQTLGQGPEFLTYFQNEAQLEKSRLLSDRFSAERPKGSFSTLEIQRTEQGDSAMYLCASSLATDYTGELFFGEGSRLTVL.

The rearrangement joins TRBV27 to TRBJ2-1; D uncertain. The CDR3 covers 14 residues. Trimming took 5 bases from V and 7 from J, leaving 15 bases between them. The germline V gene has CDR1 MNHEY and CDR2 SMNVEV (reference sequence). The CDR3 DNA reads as TGTGCCAGCAGTCCACCGCTCCGGCGGAATGAGCAGTTCTTC. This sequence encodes CASSPPLRRNEQFF.

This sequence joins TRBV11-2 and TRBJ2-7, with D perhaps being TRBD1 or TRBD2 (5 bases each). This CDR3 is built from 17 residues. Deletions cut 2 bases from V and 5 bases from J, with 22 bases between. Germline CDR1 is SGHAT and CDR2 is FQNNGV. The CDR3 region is CASSLYFDWDLDDEQYF. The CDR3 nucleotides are TGTGCCAGCAGCTTATATTTTGACTGGGACCTAGATGACGAGCAGTACTTC.

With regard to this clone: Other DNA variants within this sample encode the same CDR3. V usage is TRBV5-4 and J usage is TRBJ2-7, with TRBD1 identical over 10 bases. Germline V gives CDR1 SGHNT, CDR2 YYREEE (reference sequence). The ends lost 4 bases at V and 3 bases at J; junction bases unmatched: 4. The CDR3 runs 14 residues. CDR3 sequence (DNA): TGTGCCAGCAGCCCAGGACAGGGGGACTACGAGCAGTACTTC. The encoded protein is CASSPGQGDYEQYF.

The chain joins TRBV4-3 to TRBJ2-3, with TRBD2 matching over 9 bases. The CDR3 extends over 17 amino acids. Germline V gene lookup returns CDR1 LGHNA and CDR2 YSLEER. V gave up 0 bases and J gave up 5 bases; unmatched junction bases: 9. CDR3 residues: CASSQEPEGLAVDTQYF. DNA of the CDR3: TGCGCCAGCAGCCAAGAACCCGAGGGACTAGCCGTAGATACGCAGTATTTT.

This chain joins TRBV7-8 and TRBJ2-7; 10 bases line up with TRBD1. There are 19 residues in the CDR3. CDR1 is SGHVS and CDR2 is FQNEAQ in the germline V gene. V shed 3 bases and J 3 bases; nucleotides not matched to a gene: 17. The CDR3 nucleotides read TGTGCCAGCAGCTTTTCCGAAGCTACACCGGGACAGGGGAACTACGAGCAGTACTTC. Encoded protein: CASSFSEATPGQGNYEQYF.

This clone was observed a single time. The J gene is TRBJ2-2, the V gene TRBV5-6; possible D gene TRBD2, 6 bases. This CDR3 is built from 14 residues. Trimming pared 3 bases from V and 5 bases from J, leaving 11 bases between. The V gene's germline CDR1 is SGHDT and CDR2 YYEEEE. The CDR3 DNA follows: TGTGCCAGCAGCTCGGGGGTACAGACCGGGGAGCTGTTTTTT. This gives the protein CASSSGVQTGELFF.

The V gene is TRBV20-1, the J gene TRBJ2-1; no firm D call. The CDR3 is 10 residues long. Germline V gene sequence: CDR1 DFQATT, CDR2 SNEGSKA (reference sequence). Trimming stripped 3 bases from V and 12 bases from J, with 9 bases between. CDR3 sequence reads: CSASNPGQFF. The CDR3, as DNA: TGCAGTGCTAGTAATCCAGGGCAGTTCTTC.

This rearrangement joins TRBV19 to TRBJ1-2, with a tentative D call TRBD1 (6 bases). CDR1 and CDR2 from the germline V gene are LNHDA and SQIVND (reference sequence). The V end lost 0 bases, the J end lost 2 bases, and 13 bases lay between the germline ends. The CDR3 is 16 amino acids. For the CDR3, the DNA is TGTGCCAGTAGTATAGACTGGGACACCCAGAACTATGGCTACACCTTC. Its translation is CASSIDWDTQNYGYTF.

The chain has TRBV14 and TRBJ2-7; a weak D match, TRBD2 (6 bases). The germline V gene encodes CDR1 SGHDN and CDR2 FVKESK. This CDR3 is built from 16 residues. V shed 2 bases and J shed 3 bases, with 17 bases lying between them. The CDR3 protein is CASSQLPVAAVYEQYF. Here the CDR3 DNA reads TGTGCCAGCAGCCAACTCCCAGTAGCGGCGGTCTACGAGCAGTACTTC.

DNA for the CDR3: TGTGCCAGCAGTCCCCGGGACAGGGCCGTGTCCAATGAGCAGTTCTTC. Its translation is CASSPRDRAVSNEQFF. The chain carries TRBV27 and TRBJ2-1; 9 bases fit TRBD1. V trimming: 5 bases; J trimming: 6 bases; junction bases outside the gene matches: 11. CDR3 length: 16 amino acids. CDR1 and CDR2 (germline): MNHEY, SMNVEV (reference sequence).

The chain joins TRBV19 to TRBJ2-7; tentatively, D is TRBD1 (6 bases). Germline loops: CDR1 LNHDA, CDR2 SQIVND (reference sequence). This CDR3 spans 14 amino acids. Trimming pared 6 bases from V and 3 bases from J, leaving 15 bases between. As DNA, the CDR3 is TGTGCCAGTAGCCACAACACAGGGATCTACGAGCAGTACTTC. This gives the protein CASSHNTGIYEQYF.

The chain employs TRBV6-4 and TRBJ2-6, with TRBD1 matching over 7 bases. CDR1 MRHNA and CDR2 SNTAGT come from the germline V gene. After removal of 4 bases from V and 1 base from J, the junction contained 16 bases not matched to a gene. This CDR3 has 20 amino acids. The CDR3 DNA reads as TGTGCCAGCAGTGGAAGGGGGCAACAGGTACTCTTTTCTGGGGCCAACGTCCTGACTTTC. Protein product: CASSGRGQQVLFSGANVLTF.

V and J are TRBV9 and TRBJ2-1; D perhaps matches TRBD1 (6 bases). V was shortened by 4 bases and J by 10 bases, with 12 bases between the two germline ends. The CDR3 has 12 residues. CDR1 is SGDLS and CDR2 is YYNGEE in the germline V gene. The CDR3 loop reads CASSSRGKEQFF. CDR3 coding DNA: TGTGCCAGCAGCTCCAGGGGAAAGGAGCAGTTCTTC. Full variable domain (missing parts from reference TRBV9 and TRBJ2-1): DSGVTQTPKHLITATGQRVTLRCSPRSGDLSVYWYQQSLDQGLQFLIQYYNGEERAKGNILERFSAQQFPDLHSELNLSSLELGDSALYFCASSSRGKEQFFGPGTRLTVL.

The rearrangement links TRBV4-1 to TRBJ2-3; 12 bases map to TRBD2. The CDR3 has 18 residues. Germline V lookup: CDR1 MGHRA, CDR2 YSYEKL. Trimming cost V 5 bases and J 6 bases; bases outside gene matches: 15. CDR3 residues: CASSSSQTSGSWLDTQYF. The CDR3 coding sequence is TGCGCCAGCAGCTCAAGCCAGACTAGCGGGAGTTGGTTGGATACGCAGTATTTT.

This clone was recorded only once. The CDR3 spells CASSVGATLQSNEKLFF. In DNA form, the CDR3 reads TGTGCCAGCAGTGTGGGAGCGACCCTGCAATCGAATGAAAAACTGTTTTTT. The chain is built from TRBV25-1 and TRBJ1-4; D not certain. This CDR3 is 17 amino acids long. From germline, CDR1 is MGHDK and CDR2 SYGVNS. V lost 4 bases and J 5 bases, leaving 20 bases between the germline ends. The variable domain in full, completed from reference TRBV25-1 and TRBJ1-4, reads EADIYQTPRYLVIGTGKKITLECSQTMGHDKMYWYQQDPGMELHLIHYSYGVNSTEKGDLSSESTVSRIRTEHFPLTLESARPSHTSQYLCASSVGATLQSNEKLFFGSGTQLSVL.

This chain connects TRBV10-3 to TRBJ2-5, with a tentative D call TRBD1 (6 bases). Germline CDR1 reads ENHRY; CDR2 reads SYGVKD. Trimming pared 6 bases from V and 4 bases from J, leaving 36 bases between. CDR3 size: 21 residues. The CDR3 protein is CAISGTGLGAPMRSGIETQYF. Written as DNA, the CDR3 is TGTGCCATCAGCGGGACGGGTCTGGGGGCGCCTATGCGGAGCGGCATAGAGACCCAGTACTTC.

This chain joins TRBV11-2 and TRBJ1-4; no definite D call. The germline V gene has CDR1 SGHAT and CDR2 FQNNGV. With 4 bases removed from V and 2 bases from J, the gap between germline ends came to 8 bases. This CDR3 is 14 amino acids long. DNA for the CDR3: TGTGCCAGCAGCTCGTCGGCTACTAATGAAAAACTGTTTTTT. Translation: CASSSSATNEKLFF.